This T cell receptor beta chain emerged from a study of cytotoxic CD8 clonotypes in ibrutinib-treated CLL (dated by TCRdb to the early 2020s). As for the study more broadly: The cohort had 11 relapsed/refractory and under 16 treatment-naive patients; some 17 were IGHV unmutated. Partial responses were observed in roughly 24 patients and complete responses in 2; after a median follow-up of around 68 months, remission was maintained in 14 patients and progression was observed in roughly 12. Samples at response were collected after a median of about 13 months of treatment, with a range of roughly 6 to 40 months. An average of approximately 260,000 productive templates and 80,000 to 100,000 productive rearrangements was obtained per sample. Longitudinal samples were available for about 30% of the roughly 86 trial participants. Cryopreserved peripheral blood mononuclear cells were collected at three points: before therapy, at response, and at either sustained remission or disease progression.

About this clone itself: Its antigen is currently not known. No base qualities exist here, and no much larger clone lies one base off it.

On the study overall, not on this receptor specifically: Sampling times were not matched between patients in sustained remission and patients whose disease was progressing, and lymph node repertoires were not examined. Public clonotypes were rare and either shrank or stayed stable during treatment, and the rise in clonality at ibrutinib response reflected expansion of private clonotypes. Baseline clonality was found to be higher than that of age-matched healthy donors and was strongly correlated with circulating CD8+ T-cell counts. At ibrutinib response clonality went up, during sustained remission it held steady, and at progression it dropped back toward baseline.

For TCR beta library preparation, 1.5 to 2 micrograms of genomic DNA were isolated from cryopreserved PBMCs. Longitudinal blood samples from CLL patients on ibrutinib monotherapy underwent high-throughput TCR beta sequencing. Patients were enrolled in a phase 2 open-label single-center ibrutinib monotherapy trial. The goal of deep resolution MiSeq sequencing was a depth between 1 in 1 million and 1 in 200,000 T cells, and coverage averaged 10x per clonotype. The immunoSEQ hsTCRB Kit was used to generate the TCR beta libraries. As for how the authors treated the data: Data were analyzed with ImmunoSEQ Data Assistant and ImmunoSEQ Analyzer, with V, D and J genes assigned per IMGT definitions. Clonality, with values ranging from 0 to 1, was calculated as one minus the normalized Shannon entropy of productive rearrangement frequencies. Only overrepresented clonotypes making up at least 0.05% of each patient's repertoire were included in the public clonotype analysis. Approximately 12 age-matched healthy donor repertoires from immuneACCESS were used as controls for clonality. Imported from immuneACCESS, the table was reduced by TCRdb to in-frame sequences with V and J called. These copies leave out some clones; in studies compared against another copy, an unresolved V gene accounts for under half, and the cause of the remainder is not known. V, J and clone size are those of that table, while D and trimming were read from the DNA. The table for this sample lists around 15,000 clones; 68% of them were counted only once. The ten largest clones add up to over 15% of the sample.

CDR1 and CDR2 were assigned from the germline V gene as MNHNS and SASEGT. V is cut back by 5 bases and J by 5 bases, with 8 bases in the junction unmatched. The CDR3 goes from the cysteine to the phenylalanine over 14 residues. Only CDR3 DNA is held: 42 bases, read in frame from base 1. The sequence was obtained from a human donor with chronic lymphocytic leukemia. This sequence uses TRBV6-1 and TRBJ1-2, with TRBD1 matching 7 junction bases. The sequences come from PBMCs, collected before ibrutinib treatment. The CDR3 region reads CASSSSGGPYGYTF. The nucleotides are TGTGCCAGCAGTTCCTCAGGGGGTCCTTATGGCTACACCTTC.